This TCR beta chain originates from a study of PD-L1 blockade in urothelial cancer. Study-level background: Atezolizumab 1,200 mg was given intravenously every 3 weeks, starting 2014. Before enrollment, 0 to 3 chemotherapy regimens had been given to patients.

The CDR3 is 12 amino acids. Germline-derived CDR1 and CDR2 are MNHEY and SMNVEV (reference sequence). The V end was cut by 2 bases, the J end by 7 bases, with 8 bases between. Metastatic or locally advanced urothelial carcinoma was present in the patients. Generated by immunoSEQ multiplex PCR, the TCRdb table keeps only in-frame clones and is missing some. The data show roughly 90,000 clones, more than 90% seen once. This TCR derives from a man aged 55 to 70 with urothelial cancer. This chain links TRBV27 with TRBJ1-2; D unresolved. Specimen: PBMCs, collected around atezolizumab (anti-PD-L1) treatment. As DNA, the CDR3 is TGTGCCAGCAGTTTAAATGGAGCTGGCTACACCTTC. Encoded protein: CASSLNGAGYTF.